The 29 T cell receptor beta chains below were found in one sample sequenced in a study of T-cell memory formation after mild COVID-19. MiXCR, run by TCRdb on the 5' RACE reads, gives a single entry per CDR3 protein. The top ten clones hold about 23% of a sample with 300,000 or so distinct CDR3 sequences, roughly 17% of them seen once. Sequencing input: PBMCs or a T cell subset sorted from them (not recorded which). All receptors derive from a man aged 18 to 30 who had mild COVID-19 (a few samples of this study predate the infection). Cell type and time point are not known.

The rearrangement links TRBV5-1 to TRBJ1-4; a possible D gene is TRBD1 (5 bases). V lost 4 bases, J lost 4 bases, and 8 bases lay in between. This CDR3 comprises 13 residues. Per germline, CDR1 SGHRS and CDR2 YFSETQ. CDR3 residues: CASSRDVNEKLFF. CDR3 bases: TGCGCCAGCAGCCGGGACGTTAATGAAAAACTGTTTTTT.

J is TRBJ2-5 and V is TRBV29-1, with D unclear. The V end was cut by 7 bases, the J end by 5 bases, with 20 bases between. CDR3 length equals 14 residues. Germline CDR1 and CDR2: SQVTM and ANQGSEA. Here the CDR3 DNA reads TGCAGCGCCAACCTCCTATGGCCCGGGGAGACCCAGTACTTC. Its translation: CSANLLWPGETQYF.

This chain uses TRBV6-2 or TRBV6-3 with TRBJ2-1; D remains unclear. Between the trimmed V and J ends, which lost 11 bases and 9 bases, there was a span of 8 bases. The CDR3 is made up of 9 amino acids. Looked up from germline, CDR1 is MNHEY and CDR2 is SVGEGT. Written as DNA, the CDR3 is TGTGCCGGCGCTGGTGAGCAGTTCTTC. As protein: CAGAGEQFF.

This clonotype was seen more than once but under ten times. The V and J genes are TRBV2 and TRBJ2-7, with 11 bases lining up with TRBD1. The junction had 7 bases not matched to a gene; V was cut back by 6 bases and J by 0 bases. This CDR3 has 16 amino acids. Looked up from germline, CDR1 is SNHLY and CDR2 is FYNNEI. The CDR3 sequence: CASSGQGATISYEQYF. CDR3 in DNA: TGTGCCAGCAGCGGACAGGGGGCCACCATCTCCTACGAGCAGTACTTC.

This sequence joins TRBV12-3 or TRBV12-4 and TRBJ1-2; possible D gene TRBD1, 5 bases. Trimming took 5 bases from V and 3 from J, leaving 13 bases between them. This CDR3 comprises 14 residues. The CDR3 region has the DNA TGTGCCAGCAGTCCACGGGGGACGGACTATGGCTACACCTTC. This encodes CASSPRGTDYGYTF.

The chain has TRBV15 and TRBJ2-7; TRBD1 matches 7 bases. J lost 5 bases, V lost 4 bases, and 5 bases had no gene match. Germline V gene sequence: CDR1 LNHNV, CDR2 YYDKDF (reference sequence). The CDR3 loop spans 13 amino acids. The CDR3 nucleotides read TGTGCCACCAGCACTACAGGGGTAGACGAGCAGTACTTC. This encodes CATSTTGVDEQYF.

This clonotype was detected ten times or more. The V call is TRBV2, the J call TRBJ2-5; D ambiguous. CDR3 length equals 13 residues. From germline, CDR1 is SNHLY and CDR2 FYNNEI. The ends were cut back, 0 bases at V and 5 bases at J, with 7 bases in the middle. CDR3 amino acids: CASSEALRETQYF. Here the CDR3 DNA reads TGTGCCAGCAGTGAAGCGCTAAGGGAGACCCAGTACTTC.

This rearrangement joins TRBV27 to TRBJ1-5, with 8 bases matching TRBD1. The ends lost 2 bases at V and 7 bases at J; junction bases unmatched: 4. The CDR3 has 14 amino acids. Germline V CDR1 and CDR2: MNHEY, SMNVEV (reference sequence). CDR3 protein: CASSLQGAWQPQHF. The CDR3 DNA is TGTGCCAGCAGTTTACAGGGGGCATGGCAGCCCCAGCATTTT.

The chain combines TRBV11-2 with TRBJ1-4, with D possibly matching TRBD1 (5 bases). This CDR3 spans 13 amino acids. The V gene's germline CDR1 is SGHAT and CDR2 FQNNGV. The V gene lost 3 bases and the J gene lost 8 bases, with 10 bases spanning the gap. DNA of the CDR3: TGTGCCAGCAGCTTCGGGGGAGGAGAAAAACTGTTTTTT. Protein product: CASSFGGGEKLFF.

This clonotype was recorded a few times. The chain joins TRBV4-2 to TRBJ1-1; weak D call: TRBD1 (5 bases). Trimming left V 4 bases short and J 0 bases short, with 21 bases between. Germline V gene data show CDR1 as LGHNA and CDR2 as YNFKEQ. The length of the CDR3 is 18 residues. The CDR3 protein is CASSPHPQGNPMNTEAFF. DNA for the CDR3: TGTGCCAGCAGCCCCCATCCCCAGGGAAATCCCATGAACACTGAAGCTTTCTTT.

The CDR3 DNA reads TGTGCCAGCAGCACCCCCGGGATAGCGGCAGATACGCAGTATTTT. This gives the protein CASSTPGIAADTQYF. The chain combines TRBV7-9 with TRBJ2-3; perhaps TRBD2 as D (6 bases). The V and J ends lost 5 bases and 4 bases respectively, with 16 bases between them. The CDR3 totals 15 residues. Germline loops: CDR1 SEHNR, CDR2 FQNEAQ (reference sequence).

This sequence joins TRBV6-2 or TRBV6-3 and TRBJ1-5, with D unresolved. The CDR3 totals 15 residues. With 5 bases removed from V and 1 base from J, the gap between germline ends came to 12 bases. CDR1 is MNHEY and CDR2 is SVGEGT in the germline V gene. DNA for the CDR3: TGTGCCAGCAGTGGCCGGGGAGTGAGCAATCAGCCCCAGCATTTT. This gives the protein CASSGRGVSNQPQHF.

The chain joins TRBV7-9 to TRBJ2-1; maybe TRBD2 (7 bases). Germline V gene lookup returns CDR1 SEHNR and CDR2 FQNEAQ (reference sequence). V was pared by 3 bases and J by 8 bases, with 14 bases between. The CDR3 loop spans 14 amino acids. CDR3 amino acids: CASSLTGGPDEQFF. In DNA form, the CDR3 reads TGTGCCAGCAGCTTGACGGGGGGCCCGGATGAGCAGTTCTTC.

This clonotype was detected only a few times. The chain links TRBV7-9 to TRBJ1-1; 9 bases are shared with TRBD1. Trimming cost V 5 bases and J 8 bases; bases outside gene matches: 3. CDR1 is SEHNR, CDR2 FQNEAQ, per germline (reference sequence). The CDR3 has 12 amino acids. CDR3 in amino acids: CASSTGQGEAFF. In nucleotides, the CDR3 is TGTGCCAGCAGCACCGGACAGGGGGAAGCTTTCTTT.

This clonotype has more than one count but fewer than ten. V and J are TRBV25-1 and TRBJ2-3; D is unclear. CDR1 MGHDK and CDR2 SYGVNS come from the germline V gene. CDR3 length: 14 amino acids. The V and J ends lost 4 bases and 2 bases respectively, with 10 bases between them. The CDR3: CASSVGVATDTQYF. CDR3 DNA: TGTGCCAGCAGTGTTGGGGTGGCCACAGATACGCAGTATTTT.

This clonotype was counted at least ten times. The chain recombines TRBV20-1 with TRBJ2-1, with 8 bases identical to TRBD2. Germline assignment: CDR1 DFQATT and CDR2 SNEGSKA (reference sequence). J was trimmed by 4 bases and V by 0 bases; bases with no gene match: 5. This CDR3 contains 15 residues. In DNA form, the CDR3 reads TGCAGTGCTAGAGATCCTCGCGGGGGGTACAATGAGCAGTTCTTC. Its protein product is CSARDPRGGYNEQFF.

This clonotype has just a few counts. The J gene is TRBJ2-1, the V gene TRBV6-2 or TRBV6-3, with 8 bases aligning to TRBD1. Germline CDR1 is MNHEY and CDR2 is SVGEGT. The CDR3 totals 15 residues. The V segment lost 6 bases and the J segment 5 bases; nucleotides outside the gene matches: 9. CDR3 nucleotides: TGTGCCAGCAGATCCGGACAGGGTTATAACAATGAGCAGTTCTTC. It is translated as CASRSGQGYNNEQFF.

Here the CDR3 reads CASSRSEGRGIQYF. CDR3 nucleotides: TGTGCCAGCAGCCGTTCTGAGGGGAGGGGCATTCAGTACTTC. The chain is built from TRBV3-1 and TRBJ2-4; 7 bases line up with TRBD2. This CDR3 has 14 amino acids. Trimming took 4 bases from V and 9 from J; bases not matched to a gene: 9. From germline, CDR1 is LGHDT and CDR2 YNNKEL (reference sequence).

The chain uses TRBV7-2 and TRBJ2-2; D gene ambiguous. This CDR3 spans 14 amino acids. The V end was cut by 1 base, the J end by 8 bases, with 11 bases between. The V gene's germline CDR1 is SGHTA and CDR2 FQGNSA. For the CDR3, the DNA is TGTGCCAGCAGCTTAGTACAGTTTGGGGGGGAGCTGTTTTTT. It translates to CASSLVQFGGELFF.

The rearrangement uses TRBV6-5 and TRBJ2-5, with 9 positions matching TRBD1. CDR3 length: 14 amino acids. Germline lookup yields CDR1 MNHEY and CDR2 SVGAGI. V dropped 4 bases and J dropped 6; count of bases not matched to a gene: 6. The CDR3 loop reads CASSLKQGAQTQYF. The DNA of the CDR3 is TGTGCCAGCAGTTTAAAACAGGGGGCGCAGACCCAGTACTTC.

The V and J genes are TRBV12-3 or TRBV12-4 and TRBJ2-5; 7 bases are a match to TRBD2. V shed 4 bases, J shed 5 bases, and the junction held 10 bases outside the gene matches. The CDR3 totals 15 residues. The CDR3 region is CASSWGGSVGETQYF. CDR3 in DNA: TGTGCCAGCAGTTGGGGAGGGTCCGTCGGGGAGACCCAGTACTTC.

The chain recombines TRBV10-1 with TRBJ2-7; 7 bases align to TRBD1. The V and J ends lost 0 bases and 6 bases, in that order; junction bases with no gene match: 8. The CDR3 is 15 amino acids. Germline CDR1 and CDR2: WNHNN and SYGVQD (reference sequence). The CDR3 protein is CASSESRGGLGEQYF. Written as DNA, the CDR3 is TGCGCCAGCAGTGAGTCGAGAGGGGGCTTGGGCGAGCAGTACTTC.

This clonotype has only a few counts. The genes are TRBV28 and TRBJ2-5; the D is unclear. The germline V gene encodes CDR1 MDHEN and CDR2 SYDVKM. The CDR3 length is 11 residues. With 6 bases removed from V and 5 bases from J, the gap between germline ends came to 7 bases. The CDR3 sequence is CASRMGETQYF. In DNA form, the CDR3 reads TGTGCCAGCAGGATGGGCGAGACCCAGTACTTC.

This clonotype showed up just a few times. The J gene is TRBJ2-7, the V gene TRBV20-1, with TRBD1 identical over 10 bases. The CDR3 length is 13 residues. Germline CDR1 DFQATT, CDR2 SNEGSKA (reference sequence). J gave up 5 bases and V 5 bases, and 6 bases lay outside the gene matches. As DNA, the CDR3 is TGCAGTGCTCCCGGGACAGGGGACCACGAGCAGTACTTC. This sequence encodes CSAPGTGDHEQYF.

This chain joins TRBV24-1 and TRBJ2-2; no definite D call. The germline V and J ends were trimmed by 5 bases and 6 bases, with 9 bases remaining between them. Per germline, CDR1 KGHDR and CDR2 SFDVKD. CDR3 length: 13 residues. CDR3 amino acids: CATSASLSGELFF. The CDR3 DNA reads TGTGCCACCAGTGCTAGTCTTTCCGGGGAGCTGTTTTTT.

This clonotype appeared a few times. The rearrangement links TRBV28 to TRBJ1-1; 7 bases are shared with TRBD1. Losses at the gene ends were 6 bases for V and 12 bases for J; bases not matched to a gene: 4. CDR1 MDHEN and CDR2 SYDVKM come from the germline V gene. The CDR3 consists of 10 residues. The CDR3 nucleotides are TGTGCCAGCAGGGACAGGAGGCCTTTCTTT. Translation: CASRDRRPFF.

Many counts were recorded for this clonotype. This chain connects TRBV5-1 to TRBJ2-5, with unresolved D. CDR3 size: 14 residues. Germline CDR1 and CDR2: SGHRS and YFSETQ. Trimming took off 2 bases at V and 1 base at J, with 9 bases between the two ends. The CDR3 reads CASSFFGPQETQYF. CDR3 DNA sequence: TGCGCCAGCAGCTTTTTTGGACCCCAAGAGACCCAGTACTTC.

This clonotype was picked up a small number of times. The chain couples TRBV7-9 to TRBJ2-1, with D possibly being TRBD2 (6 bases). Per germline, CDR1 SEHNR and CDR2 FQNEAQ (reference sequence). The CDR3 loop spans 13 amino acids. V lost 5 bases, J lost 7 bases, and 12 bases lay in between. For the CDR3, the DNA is TGTGCCAGCAGCCCCCTAGGGAGGAATGAGCAGTTCTTC. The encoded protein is CASSPLGRNEQFF.

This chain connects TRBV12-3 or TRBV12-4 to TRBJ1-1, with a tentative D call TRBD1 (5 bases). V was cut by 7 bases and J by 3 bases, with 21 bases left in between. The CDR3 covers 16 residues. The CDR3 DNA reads TGTGCCAGCATATCGGGGGGGTCGGCAGGCCACACTGAAGCTTTCTTT. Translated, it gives CASISGGSAGHTEAFF.